This entry is about one T cell receptor beta chain. As yet, its antigen is unknown. RNA transcripts provided the template for amplifying TCR beta CDR3 regions. A first-round RT-PCR used HTBI primers, followed by a second-round multiplex PCR. TCRdb re-called the multiplex PCR reads with MiXCR, one entry per CDR3 protein. Here the sample spans about 500,000 distinct CDR3 sequences, 35% to 45% being singletons. This entry belongs to a study of Graves' ophthalmopathy and Graves' hyperthyroidism. General study points: Most expanded clonotypes in thyroid above 0.001 frequency also showed up in blood.

Germline-derived CDR1 and CDR2 are KGHSH and LQKENI. The germline V and J ends were trimmed by 2 bases and 4 bases, with 9 bases remaining between them. This CDR3 comprises 14 residues. This receptor was obtained from an adult man with Graves' hyperthyroidism. Sequencing was carried out using peripheral blood or thyroid tissue (not recorded which). This chain links TRBV18 with TRBJ1-5; maybe TRBD1 (5 bases). The CDR3 DNA is TGTGCCAGCTCACCAGCAAAGGGGAATCAGCCCCAGCATTTT. Protein sequence: CASSPAKGNQPQHF.